The clone carrying this TCR beta chain was detected a few times. This entry belongs to a study of OX40 agonist ivuxolimab in advanced cancers. Excluded were patients having autoimmune disease history or systemic immunosuppression. The CDR3 length is 13 residues. V lost 5 bases, J lost 4 bases, and 4 bases stayed unmatched. Germline V gene data show CDR1 as LNHDA and CDR2 as SQIVND (reference sequence). Clones were read by immunoSEQ multiplex PCR, and TCRdb kept only the in-frame ones, dropping some. The table records 20,000 to 25,000 clones, around 87% of them present only once. This receptor was taken from an adult with an advanced solid tumor such as melanoma, head and neck, liver or kidney cancer. Source: CD4+ or CD8+ T cells sorted from blood, taken in a trial of the OX40 agonist ivuxolimab. V gene TRBV19 combines with J gene TRBJ2-7, with 8 nucleotides matching TRBD2. This chain's CDR3 is CASSAGTRYEQYF. The CDR3 DNA sequence: TGTGCCAGTAGTGCCGGGACTAGGTACGAGCAGTACTTC.